This TCR beta chain was recovered during a study of T-cell reconstitution after alpha-beta-depleted transplantation in children. Findings and limits, study-wide: Newly made T cells mostly supplied T-cell counts and diversity one year after transplant.

Library preparation (for TCRbeta) was performed with unique molecular identifiers. MiXCR, applied by TCRdb to the PCR reads, yields one record per CDR3 protein. The sample holds around 60,000 distinct CDR3 sequences, 40% to 45% seen once. This clonotype was detected a few times. Its antigen is not identified. The specimen comprised PBMCs, mostly from graft donor cells, sampled 360 days after TCRalphabeta/CD19-depleted stem cell transplant. The receptor's source is a male patient younger than 18 who had a stem cell transplant for acute lymphoblastic leukemia, so the T cells may come from the graft donor.

The CDR3 here is CASSSLGTEAFF. The CDR3 nucleotides read TGTGCCAGCAGCTCTTTGGGTACTGAAGCTTTCTTT. This rearrangement joins TRBV5-6 to TRBJ1-1; D not resolved. The CDR3 covers 12 residues. Trimming shortened V by 3 bases and J by 5 bases, and 8 bases separated the two germline ends. CDR1 and CDR2 from the germline V gene are SGHDT and YYEEEE.